Each of the 28 T cell receptor beta chains below was sequenced from the same sample in a study of cytomegalovirus exposure and HLA in healthy donors. PCR primers comprised 60 Vbeta and 13 Jbeta primers. Libraries were prepared by immunoSEQ multiplex PCR; TCRdb keeps only in-frame clonotypes and omits some of them. The table has tens of thousands of clones, under 65% seen once. Material for sequencing was PBMCs. The receptor set was obtained from a male donor in good health and CMV-seropositive.

The rearrangement joins TRBV29-1 to TRBJ2-7, with a tentative D call TRBD1 (6 bases). Trimming took 4 bases from V and 3 from J, leaving 13 bases between them. Per the germline V gene, CDR1 is SQVTM and CDR2 is ANQGSEA. This CDR3 spans 13 amino acids. CDR3 in amino acids: CSVVWQGSYEQYF. The CDR3 DNA follows: TGCAGCGTTGTGTGGCAGGGGAGCTACGAGCAGTACTTC.

The gene calls are TRBV19 and TRBJ2-5; 7 nucleotides match TRBD2. The trim removed 3 bases at V and 3 bases at J, leaving 4 bases unmatched. This CDR3 contains 14 residues. Germline CDR1 is LNHDA and CDR2 is SQIVND (reference sequence). This CDR3 reads CASSMLGGKETQYF. The CDR3 DNA follows: TGTGCCAGTAGTATGTTGGGAGGGAAAGAGACCCAGTACTTC.

The V call is TRBV27, the J call TRBJ2-1; the D is unclear. The germline gives CDR1 MNHEY, CDR2 SMNVEV (reference sequence). The CDR3 has 13 residues. V lost 2 bases to trimming and J lost 7 bases, with 9 bases between them. CDR3 sequence: CASSLIALNEQFF. CDR3 DNA: TGTGCCAGCAGTTTAATCGCCCTAAATGAGCAGTTCTTC.

The chain carries TRBV7-9 and TRBJ1-5; 8 nucleotides align to TRBD1. This CDR3 has 14 residues. Germline CDR1 is SEHNR and CDR2 is FQNEAQ (reference sequence). Trimming at V came to 5 bases and at J to 6 bases, leaving 6 bases not matched to a gene. CDR3 coding DNA: TGTGCCAGCAGCCAGGGGGCGACAGGTCAGCCCCAGCATTTT. It codes for CASSQGATGQPQHF.

This clone was seen only a few times. This chain connects TRBV30 to TRBJ1-1; 7 bases are a match to TRBD1. The CDR3 loop spans 17 amino acids. With V trimmed by 4 bases and J by 1 base, 15 bases remained unmatched. CDR1 GTSNPN and CDR2 SVGIG come from the germline V gene (reference sequence). The DNA for the CDR3 is TGTGCCTGGAACCGACAGGGAAGTGGCCTCTCGAACACTGAAGCTTTCTTT. Translation: CAWNRQGSGLSNTEAFF.

This sequence joins TRBV4-2 and TRBJ2-3, with TRBD2 matching over 8 bases. The germline V gene encodes CDR1 LGHNA and CDR2 YNFKEQ. This CDR3 is 17 amino acids long. V trimming: 0 bases; J trimming: 2 bases; junction bases outside the gene matches: 7. The CDR3 loop reads CASSQESAGENTDTQYF. The CDR3 DNA follows: TGTGCCAGCAGCCAAGAATCAGCGGGGGAAAACACAGATACGCAGTATTTT.

The chain couples TRBV28 to TRBJ1-5; D may be TRBD1 (5 bases). The CDR3 loop spans 14 amino acids. The germline gives CDR1 MDHEN, CDR2 SYDVKM. The V end was cut by 6 bases, the J end by 7 bases, with 16 bases between. CDR3 amino acids: CASSPFQGIQPQHF. The CDR3 DNA reads TGTGCCAGCAGCCCTTTCCAGGGCATCCAGCCCCAGCATTTT.

This chain links TRBV5-6 with TRBJ2-7; 8 bases map to TRBD2. Looked up from germline, CDR1 is SGHDT and CDR2 is YYEEEE. There are 15 residues in the CDR3. Germline trimming cut 1 base from V and 1 base from J; bases unmatched to any gene: 4. The CDR3 protein is CASSLLGGGSYEQYF. The CDR3 DNA follows: TGTGCCAGCAGCTTGTTGGGCGGGGGGTCCTACGAGCAGTACTTC.

This chain connects TRBV5-4 to TRBJ1-1; D gene uncertain. Germline lookup yields CDR1 SGHNT and CDR2 YYREEE (reference sequence). V was trimmed by 3 bases and J by 6 bases, leaving 9 bases between them. The CDR3 is 12 amino acids. CDR3 sequence (DNA): TGTGCCAGCAGCTCCGGGTCCCCTGAAGCTTTCTTT. It encodes CASSSGSPEAFF.

The V and J genes are TRBV2 and TRBJ2-5; 10 nucleotides line up with TRBD2. This CDR3 has 15 residues. Germline V gene data show CDR1 as SNHLY and CDR2 as FYNNEI. The V gene end was trimmed by 8 bases and the J gene end by 1 base; junction bases not matched to a gene: 7. The CDR3 region has the DNA TGTGCCAGCGGAGGACTAGCGGTCGCCCAAGAGACCCAGTACTTC. Encoded protein: CASGGLAVAQETQYF. Filled out from reference TRBV2 and TRBJ2-5, the complete variable domain reads EPEVTQTPSHQVTQMGQEVILRCVPISNHLYFYWYRQILGQKVEFLVSFYNNEISEKSEIFDDQFSVERPDGSNFTLKIRSTKLEDSAMYFCASGGLAVAQETQYFGPGTRLLVL.

The rearrangement uses TRBV9 and TRBJ2-6, with D possibly being TRBD1 (6 bases). Germline V gene sequence: CDR1 SGDLS, CDR2 YYNGEE. Trimming took off 3 bases at V and 2 bases at J, with 21 bases between the two ends. The CDR3 sequence is 19 residues long. CDR3 DNA sequence: TGTGCCAGCAGCGACTCCCCCGGCCAGGGGAAGACTGGGGCCAACGTCCTGACTTTC. Translated: CASSDSPGQGKTGANVLTF.

The chain joins TRBV6-4 to TRBJ2-1, with 10 bases fitting TRBD2. CDR1 is MRHNA, CDR2 SNTAGT, per germline. Trimming cost V 4 bases and J 10 bases; bases outside gene matches: 7. The CDR3 covers 14 residues. The CDR3 reads CASSVGLAGAEQFF. The CDR3 DNA reads as TGTGCCAGCAGTGTGGGGCTAGCGGGGGCCGAGCAGTTCTTC.

V and J are TRBV27 and TRBJ1-5; D perhaps matches TRBD1 (5 bases). This CDR3 has 14 residues. V was trimmed by 2 bases and J by 5 bases, leaving 10 bases between them. The germline CDR1 and CDR2 sequences are MNHEY and SMNVEV (reference sequence). The CDR3 coding sequence is TGTGCCAGCAGTTTACGCGTAGGGGATCAGCCCCAGCATTTT. Translating gives CASSLRVGDQPQHF.

The CDR3 sequence: CASLGEQDSYEQYF. CDR3 in DNA: TGTGCCAGCCTTGGGGAACAGGACTCCTACGAGCAGTACTTC. The rearrangement links TRBV7-9 to TRBJ2-7, with a weak D call TRBD1 (5 bases). Trimming cost V 8 bases and J 0 bases, with 14 bases left between them. CDR1 is SEHNR, CDR2 FQNEAQ, per germline (reference sequence). This CDR3 region has 14 residues.

The chain couples TRBV7-8 to TRBJ2-7; 15 bases fit TRBD2. Germline V gene lookup returns CDR1 SGHVS and CDR2 FQNEAQ. This CDR3 is 17 amino acids long. V shed 1 base and J 5 bases; nucleotides not matched to a gene: 6. The CDR3 bases are TGTGCCAGCAGCTTAGGGACTAGCGGGAGGGGGGCCCACGAGCAGTACTTC. It encodes CASSLGTSGRGAHEQYF.

This clone was seen more than once but under ten times. This chain connects TRBV6-6 to TRBJ1-1; D remains ambiguous. Trimming removed 6 bases at V and 1 base at J, with 9 bases between. Germline V gene data show CDR1 as MNHNY and CDR2 as SVGAGI (reference sequence). The CDR3 is 13 amino acids. This CDR3 reads CASSPPGNTEAFF. CDR3 nucleotides: TGTGCCAGCAGCCCTCCGGGGAACACTGAAGCTTTCTTT.

This clone was found once. The V and J genes are TRBV9 and TRBJ2-7; TRBD2 is a possible D gene (6 bases). Germline CDR1 is SGDLS and CDR2 is YYNGEE. Trimming cost V 0 bases and J 4 bases, with 17 bases left between them. The length of the CDR3 is 16 residues. The CDR3 protein is CASSVALAEELYEQYF. For the CDR3, the DNA is TGTGCCAGCAGCGTAGCTTTAGCGGAAGAGTTGTACGAGCAGTACTTC.

The V gene is TRBV7-6, the J gene TRBJ1-1; 7 bases map to TRBD1. The CDR3 is 15 amino acids. V gave up 1 base and J gave up 6 bases; unmatched junction bases: 8. Germline CDR1 reads SGHVS; CDR2 reads FNYEAQ. The CDR3 sequence: CASSLGGTVSAEAFF. The CDR3 nucleotides read TGTGCCAGCAGCTTAGGGGGGACAGTTTCCGCTGAAGCTTTCTTT.

This clone occurred a few times. The chain recombines TRBV28 with TRBJ2-7, with TRBD2 matching 13 bases. This CDR3 comprises 17 residues. Germline V lookup: CDR1 MDHEN, CDR2 SYDVKM. V dropped 3 bases and J dropped 2; count of bases not matched to a gene: 7. This chain's CDR3 is CASSFPGLAGVTYEQYF. The CDR3 DNA sequence: TGTGCCAGCAGTTTCCCCGGACTAGCGGGAGTAACCTACGAGCAGTACTTC. Full variable domain (outside the CDR3, taken from reference TRBV28 and TRBJ2-7): DVKVTQSSRYLVKRTGEKVFLECVQDMDHENMFWYRQDPGLGLRLIYFSYDVKMKEKGDIPEGYSVSREKKERFSLILESASTNQTSMYLCASSFPGLAGVTYEQYFGPGTRLTVT.

The J gene is TRBJ2-7, the V gene TRBV6-1; 8 nucleotides align to TRBD1. Germline CDR1 and CDR2: MNHNS and SASEGT. The CDR3 loop spans 15 amino acids. V lost 7 bases, J lost 3 bases, and 11 bases stayed unmatched. The chain's CDR3 is CASITQGARGYEQYF. The CDR3 nucleotides are TGTGCCAGCATCACGCAGGGGGCCAGGGGCTACGAGCAGTACTTC.

V and J are TRBV30 and TRBJ2-7; a weak D match, TRBD2 (5 bases). V was cut by 3 bases and J by 3 bases, with 12 bases left in between. Germline CDR1 GTSNPN, CDR2 SVGIG (reference sequence). The CDR3 runs to 13 residues. The CDR3 DNA reads as TGTGCCTGGAGCGCCGGACGGGGCTACGAGCAGTACTTC. Protein product: CAWSAGRGYEQYF. Based on the CDR3 plus reference TRBV30 and TRBJ2-7, the full variable domain is SQTIHQWPATLVQPVGSPLSLECTVEGTSNPNLYWYRQAAGRGLQLLFYSVGIGQISSEVPQNLSASRPQDRQFILSSKKLLLSDSGFYLCAWSAGRGYEQYFGPGTRLTVT.

As DNA, the CDR3 is TGTGCCAGCAGTTCCCAGGCGAACACTGAAGCTTTCTTT. Amino acid sequence: CASSSQANTEAFF. The rearrangement joins TRBV25-1 to TRBJ1-1; D gene ambiguous. Between the trimmed V and J ends, which lost 5 bases and 1 base, there was a span of 8 bases. The CDR3 consists of 13 residues. Germline values: CDR1 MGHDK, CDR2 SYGVNS.

V is TRBV15 and J is TRBJ2-7, with D possibly matching TRBD2 (6 bases). This CDR3 comprises 14 residues. The V gene lost 3 bases and the J gene lost 7 bases, with 16 bases spanning the gap. Germline loops: CDR1 LNHNV, CDR2 YYDKDF (reference sequence). The CDR3 sequence is CATSRGDFAREQYF. In DNA, the CDR3 is TGTGCCACCAGCAGGGGGGACTTTGCCCGGGAGCAGTACTTC.

A few counts support this clone. The V gene is TRBV4-2, the J gene TRBJ1-1; 9 bases map to TRBD1. V dropped 9 bases and J dropped 8; count of bases not matched to a gene: 16. This CDR3 has 15 amino acids. Germline lookup yields CDR1 LGHNA and CDR2 YNFKEQ. Here the CDR3 reads CASNTDRGSFLEAFF. CDR3 coding DNA: TGTGCCAGTAATACGGACAGGGGAAGTTTTTTGGAAGCTTTCTTT.

CDR3 in amino acids: CASGPRQNFYGYTF. The CDR3 nucleotides read TGTGCCAGCGGTCCCCGCCAAAACTTCTATGGCTACACCTTC. This rearrangement joins TRBV28 to TRBJ1-2; D is undetermined. The CDR3 consists of 14 residues. V gave up 8 bases and J gave up 4 bases, with 17 bases separating them. Germline V gene lookup returns CDR1 MDHEN and CDR2 SYDVKM.

The V gene is TRBV6-5, the J gene TRBJ2-1; possibly TRBD2 for D (5 bases). Trimming took off 2 bases at V and 4 bases at J, with 6 bases between the two ends. CDR3 size: 13 residues. Germline CDR1 reads MNHEY; CDR2 reads SVGAGI. CDR3 coding DNA: TGTGCCAGCAGTTACAGCGGTTACAATGAGCAGTTCTTC. This translates into CASSYSGYNEQFF.

This clone was recorded only once. The genes are TRBV7-3 and TRBJ2-2; TRBD2 might be the D (6 bases). Between the trimmed V and J ends, which lost 2 bases and 1 base, there was a span of 14 bases. Germline CDR1 reads SGHTA; CDR2 reads FQGTGA. There are 17 residues in the CDR3. The CDR3 spells CASSLAVAVQNTGELFF. The DNA of the CDR3 is TGTGCCAGCAGCTTAGCCGTAGCGGTTCAGAACACCGGGGAGCTGTTTTTT.

The chain uses TRBV5-4 and TRBJ2-3; the D is unclear. This CDR3 region has 14 residues. Trimming pared 0 bases from V and 3 bases from J, leaving 8 bases between. Germline loops: CDR1 SGHNT, CDR2 YYREEE (reference sequence). The CDR3: CASSLGLMTDTQYF. The CDR3 coding sequence is TGTGCCAGCAGCTTGGGACTGATGACAGATACGCAGTATTTT.